Presented here are 30 T cell receptor beta chains from one specimen sequenced in a study of blood T cells in healthy people across ages. Through a sample-barcoded 5' primer and a J-beta primer mix, a second PCR was run for roughly 6 to 12 cycles. One entry per CDR3 protein, called by TCRdb with MiXCR from the 5' RACE reads. The repertoire consists of about 280,000 distinct CDR3 sequences, with about 25% occurring once and the leading ten covering 29%. Sequenced sample: blood. The origin of the receptors is a woman in her seventies in good health.

This clonotype was found many times. The rearrangement links TRBV29-1 to TRBJ2-3; D may be TRBD2 (6 bases). Germline V lookup: CDR1 SQVTM, CDR2 ANQGSEA. The CDR3 sequence is 13 residues long. V lost 3 bases, J lost 2 bases, and 9 bases lay in between. The CDR3 sequence is CSVDAGNTDTQYF. The CDR3 DNA sequence: TGCAGCGTTGATGCGGGGAACACAGATACGCAGTATTTT.

The chain is built from TRBV6-6 and TRBJ1-1; D remains unclear. The CDR3 length is 13 residues. V lost 3 bases, J lost 1 base, and 6 bases lay in between. Germline loops: CDR1 MNHNY, CDR2 SVGAGI (reference sequence). CDR3 protein: CASSYEENTEAFF. The DNA for the CDR3 is TGTGCCAGCAGTTATGAGGAGAACACTGAAGCTTTCTTT.

This clonotype was seen a handful of times. The chain couples TRBV15 to TRBJ1-1; D is unclear. The CDR3 sequence is 15 residues long. Trimming removed 6 bases at V and 0 bases at J, with 14 bases between. In germline, CDR1 is LNHNV, CDR2 YYDKDF (reference sequence). The chain's CDR3 is CATSNQRPMNTEAFF. The CDR3 DNA reads TGTGCCACCAGTAACCAGCGGCCCATGAACACTGAAGCTTTCTTT.

The chain has TRBV7-8 and TRBJ2-2; maybe TRBD1 (5 bases). V was pared by 0 bases and J by 4 bases, with 12 bases between. Germline CDR1 is SGHVS and CDR2 is FQNEAQ. The CDR3 totals 16 residues. This CDR3 reads CASSLALTVRTGELFF. CDR3 DNA sequence: TGTGCCAGCAGCTTAGCGCTGACAGTTCGCACCGGGGAGCTGTTTTTT.

This clonotype has at least ten counts. The V gene is TRBV27, the J gene TRBJ2-5; 8 nucleotides match TRBD2. The tail of the sequence fits TRBJ2-7 better, so the J call may be wrong. The CDR3 totals 12 residues. Germline-derived CDR1 and CDR2 are MNHEY and SMNVEV (reference sequence). In DNA form, the CDR3 reads TGTGCCAGCAGTCGGGGGGGTCGCGAGCAGTACTTC. Translated: CASSRGGREQYF.

This clonotype was observed a handful of times. The chain employs TRBV28 and TRBJ2-5; 8 positions agree with TRBD1. The CDR3 is made up of 17 amino acids. Germline CDR1 reads MDHEN; CDR2 reads SYDVKM. V was clipped by 2 bases and J by 1 base; unmatched bases: 9. The CDR3 coding sequence is TGTGCCAGCAGTTTAGGGGTCCGGGACAGGTTCCAAGAGACCCAGTACTTC. This encodes CASSLGVRDRFQETQYF.

The V and J genes are TRBV2 and TRBJ1-2; weak D call: TRBD1 (6 bases). Germline CDR1 reads SNHLY; CDR2 reads FYNNEI. The CDR3 covers 13 residues. With 4 bases removed from V and 5 bases from J, the gap between germline ends came to 11 bases. For the CDR3, the DNA is TGTGCCAGCAGTGGGACAGTAACTTATGGCTACACCTTC. It yields the protein CASSGTVTYGYTF.

The chain has TRBV7-2 and TRBJ2-3; D is possibly TRBD1 or TRBD2 (6 bases each). There are 16 residues in the CDR3. The germline gives CDR1 SGHTA, CDR2 FQGNSA. V shed 5 bases and J shed 0 bases, with 15 bases lying between them. The CDR3 spells CASSQRGVGSTDTQYF. CDR3 DNA: TGTGCCAGCAGCCAGAGGGGGGTCGGAAGCACAGATACGCAGTATTTT.

Worth noting for this clonotype: Its ends do not fully match the called genes, so a read error is possible. The chain carries TRBV2 and TRBJ2-1, with 11 bases matching TRBD2. This CDR3 is built from 15 residues. Germline V gives CDR1 SNHLY, CDR2 FYNNEI. CDR3 coding DNA: TGTGCCAGCAGTCATGGACTAGCGGGTAACAATGAGCGGTTCTTC. This sequence encodes CASSHGLAGNNERFF.

The gene calls are TRBV29-1 and TRBJ2-1; 8 bases match TRBD2. The V segment lost 4 bases and the J segment 6 bases; nucleotides outside the gene matches: 5. This CDR3 is built from 13 residues. Germline CDR1 is SQVTM and CDR2 is ANQGSEA. CDR3 sequence reads: CSVASGSPNEQFF. The DNA for the CDR3 is TGCAGCGTTGCCAGCGGGAGTCCCAATGAGCAGTTCTTC.

This clonotype was observed at least ten times. The gene calls are TRBV28 and TRBJ2-4; 7 bases line up with TRBD1. The germline V gene has CDR1 MDHEN and CDR2 SYDVKM. Trimming at V came to 3 bases and at J to 5 bases, leaving 4 bases not matched to a gene. CDR3 length equals 14 residues. CDR3: CASSFQQGQNIQYF. The CDR3, as DNA: TGTGCCAGCAGTTTCCAACAGGGGCAAAACATTCAGTACTTC.

V usage is TRBV29-1 and J usage is TRBJ1-4, with 7 bases aligning to TRBD1. The CDR3 spans 13 residues. The germline gives CDR1 SQVTM, CDR2 ANQGSEA. The CDR3 spells CSRQGPTNEKLFF. CDR3 coding DNA: TGCAGTCGACAGGGACCAACTAATGAAAAACTGTTTTTT.

The rearrangement uses TRBV20-1 and TRBJ2-1, with D possibly matching TRBD2 (6 bases). The CDR3 totals 16 residues. Germline CDR1 reads DFQATT; CDR2 reads SNEGSKA (reference sequence). V was trimmed by 6 bases and J by 0 bases, leaving 18 bases between them. CDR3 in DNA: TGCAGTGCCCTAGCGCCGGGGAAGAGCTCCTACAATGAGCAGTTCTTC. Its translation is CSALAPGKSSYNEQFF.

V gene TRBV29-1 combines with J gene TRBJ2-5, with a tentative D call TRBD2 (5 bases). Judging by the DNA end, TRBJ2-1 fits better; the J call may be wrong. The germline V gene encodes CDR1 SQVTM and CDR2 ANQGSEA. The CDR3 loop spans 13 amino acids. CDR3: CSVEAEAYNEQFF. The CDR3 nucleotides read TGCAGCGTTGAGGCGGAGGCGTACAATGAGCAGTTCTTC.

There are a few counts of this clonotype. This chain connects TRBV27 to TRBJ2-7; D is unclear. CDR1 and CDR2 (germline): MNHEY, SMNVEV (reference sequence). The CDR3 loop spans 16 amino acids. V lost 6 bases to trimming and J lost 3 bases, with 21 bases between them. Here the CDR3 DNA reads TGTGCCAGCAGCCCCACCTTAACGGCCCTAGGCTACGAGCAGTACTTC. Translation gives CASSPTLTALGYEQYF.

The J gene is TRBJ2-2, the V gene TRBV6-5, with no clear D. The V and J ends lost 2 bases and 6 bases respectively, with 13 bases between them. Germline lookup yields CDR1 MNHEY and CDR2 SVGAGI. There are 15 residues in the CDR3. Here the CDR3 reads CASSYATSPPGELFF. CDR3 DNA: TGTGCCAGCAGTTACGCGACTTCCCCTCCCGGGGAGCTGTTTTTT.

This chain uses TRBV18 with TRBJ2-7; 10 nucleotides match TRBD2. The end of the DNA fits TRBJ2-1 better, so the J call may be wrong. In germline, CDR1 is KGHSH, CDR2 LQKENI. CDR3 length equals 17 residues. CDR3 sequence (DNA): TGTGCCAGCTCACCTGCGGGAACTCTAGCGGGAGACAATGAGCAGTTCTTC. The encoded protein is CASSPAGTLAGDNEQFF.

This clonotype was seen a handful of times. The chain joins TRBV24-1 to TRBJ2-5; TRBD1 matches 8 bases. The end of the DNA fits TRBJ2-1 better, so the J call may be wrong. Germline V gene data show CDR1 as KGHDR and CDR2 as SFDVKD. The CDR3 consists of 15 residues. The CDR3 spells CATSGAGTGVDEQFF. DNA of the CDR3: TGTGCCACCAGTGGGGCCGGGACAGGCGTCGATGAGCAGTTCTTC.

As to this clonotype: Relative to the germline gene, one junction end is altered; a read error may explain this. The chain's CDR3 is CASSSRGSGANVLAF. CDR3 in DNA: TGTGCCAGCAGCTCACGAGGGTCCGGGGCCAACGTCCTGGCTTTC. V is TRBV5-8 and J is TRBJ2-6, with D perhaps given as TRBD1 or TRBD2 (5 bases each). This CDR3 is built from 15 residues. Per the germline V gene, CDR1 is SGHTS and CDR2 is YDEGEE.

The CDR3 sequence is CASSYGLLNTEAFF. The CDR3 nucleotides are TGTGCCAGCAGTTACGGACTGCTGAACACTGAAGCTTTCTTT. The rearrangement uses TRBV6-6 and TRBJ1-1; D is unclear. V was clipped by 2 bases and J by 0 bases, with 7 bases between them. The CDR3 has 14 amino acids. CDR1 MNHNY and CDR2 SVGAGI come from the germline V gene (reference sequence).

The chain is built from TRBV29-1 and TRBJ2-5; D remains unclear. Trimming stripped 4 bases from V and 10 bases from J, with 10 bases between. The CDR3 has 10 amino acids. Per the germline V gene, CDR1 is SQVTM and CDR2 is ANQGSEA. CDR3 loop: CSVGSWDQYF. As DNA, the CDR3 is TGCAGCGTTGGTAGCTGGGACCAGTACTTC.

The rearrangement links TRBV6-5 to TRBJ1-2; D gene uncertain. V shed 2 bases and J shed 0 bases, with 7 bases lying between them. The germline gives CDR1 MNHEY, CDR2 SVGAGI. This CDR3 comprises 14 residues. This chain's CDR3 is CASSYARANYGYTF. The CDR3 bases are TGTGCCAGCAGTTACGCAAGAGCTAACTATGGCTACACCTTC.

This clonotype was picked up many times. The chain joins TRBV29-1 to TRBJ2-5, with unresolved D. V dropped 6 bases and J dropped 7 bases, with 12 bases sitting between them. Germline V gene lookup returns CDR1 SQVTM and CDR2 ANQGSEA. There are 11 residues in the CDR3. DNA of the CDR3: TGCAGCGTCCCTACGTCGAGGACCCAGTACTTC. It yields the protein CSVPTSRTQYF.

This sequence joins TRBV7-2 and TRBJ2-3, with TRBD2 identical over 14 bases. V lost 4 bases, J lost 6 bases, and 6 bases stayed unmatched. CDR3 length: 16 residues. CDR1 and CDR2 (germline): SGHTA, FQGNSA. The CDR3 coding sequence is TGTGCCAGCAGCTATCCGGGACTAGCGGGAGATGATACGCAGTATTTT. It is translated as CASSYPGLAGDDTQYF.

The genes are TRBV25-1 and TRBJ1-1, with 7 bases matching TRBD1. Germline V lookup: CDR1 MGHDK, CDR2 SYGVNS. J was trimmed by 4 bases and V by 7 bases; bases with no gene match: 6. This CDR3 region has 13 residues. The CDR3 coding sequence is TGTGCCAGCACTATCAGGGGGGGCACTGAAGCTTTCTTT. Translated: CASTIRGGTEAFF.

The rearrangement uses TRBV5-5 and TRBJ2-5; 7 nucleotides align to TRBD2. J lost 0 bases, V lost 4 bases, and 6 bases had no gene match. In germline, CDR1 is SGHKS, CDR2 YYEKEE (reference sequence). CDR3 length equals 15 residues. CDR3 amino acids: CASSAGLRYQETQYF. The DNA of the CDR3 is TGTGCCAGCAGCGCGGGACTACGGTACCAAGAGACCCAGTACTTC. The full variable domain, its missing parts supplied by reference TRBV5-5 and TRBJ2-5, is DAGVTQSPTHLIKTRGQQVTLRCSPISGHKSVSWYQQVLGQGPQFIFQYYEKEERGRGNFPDRFSARQFPNYSSELNVNALLLGDSALYLCASSAGLRYQETQYFGPGTRLLVL.

This clonotype was recorded a few times. The chain employs TRBV24-1 and TRBJ1-4; a weak D match, TRBD1 (6 bases). From germline, CDR1 is KGHDR and CDR2 SFDVKD. The germline V and J ends were trimmed by 4 bases and 7 bases, with 12 bases remaining between them. The CDR3 has 14 amino acids. CDR3 sequence reads: CATSDRDKTEKLFF. CDR3 in DNA: TGTGCCACCAGTGACAGGGACAAGACTGAAAAACTGTTTTTT.

This clonotype was seen only a few times. V and J are TRBV7-8 and TRBJ2-7; D is uncertain. CDR1 and CDR2 (germline): SGHVS, FQNEAQ. The CDR3 totals 12 residues. The V end lost 1 base, the J end lost 6 bases, and 7 bases lay between the germline ends. CDR3: CASSLGIREQYF. CDR3 nucleotides: TGTGCCAGCAGCTTAGGCATTCGCGAGCAGTACTTC.

Points on this clonotype: The junction does not match germline at one end; this may be a read error. This chain connects TRBV11-2 to TRBJ2-5; 11 nucleotides line up with TRBD2. The CDR3 is 15 residues long. The germline gives CDR1 SGHAT, CDR2 FQNNGV. This CDR3 reads CASSPGTSGQETQCF. CDR3 DNA sequence: TGTGCCAGCAGCCCGGGGACTAGCGGCCAAGAGACCCAGTGCTTC.

This clonotype was detected only a few times. This chain connects TRBV24-1 to TRBJ2-4; a possible D gene is TRBD1 (6 bases). The CDR3 loop spans 16 amino acids. Per germline, CDR1 KGHDR and CDR2 SFDVKD. V gave up 5 bases and J gave up 0 bases, with 13 bases separating them. CDR3 DNA sequence: TGTGCCACCAGTGGGGAAGGACAGCTAGCCAAAAACATTCAGTACTTC. It is translated as CATSGEGQLAKNIQYF.